The source of this TCR beta chain is a study of blood T cell repertoires in COVID-19. Turning to the study itself: Spain, Italy and the United States supplied samples that represented acute and convalescent COVID-19.

Data came from immunoSEQ multiplex PCR; TCRdb stores just in-frame clones and leaves some out. The sample consists of under 150,000 clones, approximately 85% of them appearing once. Germline CDR1 SGDLS, CDR2 YYNGEE. Trimming removed 0 bases from V and 3 bases from J, with 7 bases in between. The CDR3 has 14 amino acids. This chain uses TRBV9 with TRBJ1-5; D is ambiguous. The sample taken for sequencing was peripheral blood. This sequence originates from a woman aged 55-69 years with COVID-19, enrolled during active disease. The DNA for the CDR3 is TGTGCCAGCAGCGTAGGGGCCACCAATCAGCCCCAGCATTTT. Encoded protein: CASSVGATNQPQHF. The complete variable domain, with remaining parts taken from reference TRBV9 and TRBJ1-5, reads DSGVTQTPKHLITATGQRVTLRCSPRSGDLSVYWYQQSLDQGLQFLIQYYNGEERAKGNILERFSAQQFPDLHSELNLSSLELGDSALYFCASSVGATNQPQHFGDGTRLSIL.